Listed below are T cell receptor beta chains from one sample, sequenced in a study of blood T cell repertoires in COVID-19. Profiled with immunoSEQ multiplex PCR; TCRdb holds only in-frame clones, not every one. This table has a few hundred thousand clones, roughly 84% appearing once. Sequencing was carried out using peripheral blood. These receptors all stem from a young man with active or convalescent COVID-19. CDR3s include the opening cysteine and the closing phenylalanine or tryptophan. D genes are given only for firm matches.

d_gene: TRBD1; j_gene: TRBJ2-1; v_gene: TRBV28; CDR3nt: TGTGCCAGCACCCAAAGGGGGCCCTACAATGAGCAGTTCTTC; CDR3aa: CASTQRGPYNEQFF
d_gene: .; j_gene: TRBJ2-1; v_gene: TRBV19; CDR3nt: TGTGCCAGTAGTAGGGACATCTTGGGGGAGCAGTTCTTC; CDR3aa: CASSRDILGEQFF
d_gene: .; j_gene: TRBJ2-7; v_gene: TRBV6-2/TRBV6-3; CDR3nt: TGTGCCAGCAGTTACTCGACCGAGGCAGGGGAAGAGCAGTACTTC; CDR3aa: CASSYSTEAGEEQYF
d_gene: TRBD1; j_gene: TRBJ1-1; v_gene: TRBV2; CDR3nt: TGTGCCAGCAGACCACAGGGGATTGAAGCTTTCTTT; CDR3aa: CASRPQGIEAFF
d_gene: .; j_gene: TRBJ2-6; v_gene: TRBV27; CDR3nt: TGTGCCAGCAGTCCCGCCCCAGGGAGGAACTCTGGGGCTAACGTCCTGACTTTC; CDR3aa: CASSPAPGRNSGANVLTF
d_gene: .; j_gene: TRBJ1-3; v_gene: TRBV5-4; CDR3nt: TGTGCCAGCAGCTACGGGGCTGGAAACACCATATATTTT; CDR3aa: CASSYGAGNTIYF
d_gene: TRBD1; j_gene: TRBJ1-2; v_gene: TRBV27; CDR3nt: TGTGCCAGCAGCCGCGACAGGGCTCATGGCTACACCTTC; CDR3aa: CASSRDRAHGYTF
d_gene: TRBD1; j_gene: TRBJ2-1; v_gene: TRBV12-5; CDR3nt: TGTGCTAGTGGTTTGCCCCCGCAACAGGGGGACGATGAGCAGTTCTTC; CDR3aa: CASGLPPQQGDDEQFF
d_gene: TRBD1; j_gene: TRBJ1-3; v_gene: TRBV18; CDR3nt: TGTGCCAGCTCACCACCCGGGACAGGAACTGGAAACACCATATATTTT; CDR3aa: CASSPPGTGTGNTIYF
d_gene: .; j_gene: TRBJ1-5; v_gene: TRBV19; CDR3nt: TGTGCCAGTAGTATCCCACCTGTCGCGCGACAGCCCCAGCATTTT; CDR3aa: CASSIPPVARQPQHF
d_gene: TRBD1; j_gene: TRBJ1-1; v_gene: TRBV2; CDR3nt: TGTGCCAGCAGTGAACAGGGGGCGAGGACTGAAGCTTTCTTT; CDR3aa: CASSEQGARTEAFF